This is a list of T cell receptor beta chains from one sample in a study of blood T cell repertoires in COVID-19. Assay: immunoSEQ multiplex PCR; the TCRdb copy retains only in-frame clones and omits some. This sample carries about 170,000 clones, 83% of them seen once, and the ten largest clones take around 2.1%. The sequenced sample consisted of peripheral blood. These receptors originate from a woman of 80 years or more with acute or convalescent COVID-19. Each CDR3 is given with its conserved first and last residue. A D gene is named only where the DNA matches it firmly. For some rows the clone size is stated as once, few or many, or as a class when expanded; others skip it.

D gene	clone size	J gene	V gene	CDR3 protein	CDR3 DNA
TRBD1	once	TRBJ1-4	TRBV6-5	CASSWKRQGDEKLFF	TGTGCCAGCAGTTGGAAACGACAGGGCGATGAAAAACTGTTTTTT
TRBD2	once	TRBJ2-7	TRBV6-2/TRBV6-3	CASSYESGGSSYEQYF	TGTGCCAGCAGTTATGAGAGCGGGGGGAGCTCCTACGAGCAGTACTTC
.	.	TRBJ2-7	TRBV5-6	CASSLSLGQGSYEQYF	TGTGCCAGCAGCTTGTCCCTCGGCCAGGGGTCCTACGAGCAGTACTTC
.	.	TRBJ1-6	TRBV7-2	CASSLSSRDSPLHF	TGTGCCAGCAGCTTGTCCTCTCGGGATTCACCCCTCCACTTT
TRBD1	.	TRBJ2-3	TRBV3-1/TRBV3-2	CASSLRQGIDTQYF	TGTGCCAGCAGCCTAAGACAGGGAATCGATACGCAGTATTTT
.	.	TRBJ2-2	TRBV12-5	CASGPRVPGELFF	TGTGCTAGTGGCCCACGAGTTCCCGGGGAGCTGTTTTTT
.	.	TRBJ1-6	TRBV5-1	CASSLVRPSSSYNSPLHF	TGCGCCAGCAGCTTGGTCAGGCCATCGAGCTCCTATAATTCACCCCTCCACTTT
TRBD1	.	TRBJ1-2	TRBV27	CASRQGAPSNYGYTF	TGTGCCAGCAGACAGGGGGCGCCGTCAAACTATGGCTACACCTTC
.	.	TRBJ1-4	TRBV19	CASSGQVRNEKLFF	TGTGCCAGTAGTGGACAAGTGAGGAATGAAAAACTGTTTTTT
.	.	TRBJ2-3	TRBV30	CAWIEVSDTQYF	TGTGCCTGGATTGAGGTCTCAGATACGCAGTATTTT
.	.	TRBJ1-6	TRBV7-9	CASSFGDSPLHF	TGTGCCAGCAGCTTCGGAGATTCACCCCTCCACTTT
.	once	TRBJ2-3	TRBV7-8	CASSSLTNTDTQYF	TGTGCCAGCAGCTCCCTGACAAACACAGATACGCAGTATTTT
.	.	TRBJ1-1	TRBV12-5	CASEGNRESAFF	TGTGCTAGTGAAGGGAACAGGGAGTCGGCTTTCTTT
.	.	TRBJ2-5	TRBV21-1	CASSKTSEGGETQYF	TGTGCCAGCAGCAAAACCTCGGAGGGCGGGGAGACCCAGTACTTC
TRBD1	.	TRBJ1-5	TRBV2	CASTREQGANQPQHF	TGTGCCAGCACTAGAGAACAGGGGGCAAATCAGCCCCAGCATTTT
.	.	TRBJ1-4	TRBV2	CASEVYRDEKLFF	TGTGCCAGCGAGGTTTACAGGGACGAAAAACTGTTTTTT
.	few	TRBJ1-1	TRBV12-3/TRBV12-4	CASSKQVNTEAFF	TGTGCCAGCAGCAAACAAGTAAACACTGAAGCTTTCTTT
TRBD1	.	TRBJ2-1	TRBV24-1	CATSGPGTGVNEQFF	TGTGCCACCAGTGGTCCCGGGACAGGGGTAAATGAGCAGTTCTTC
TRBD2	.	TRBJ2-6	TRBV27	CASSPGLANSGANVLTF	TGTGCCAGCAGCCCGGGACTAGCGAACTCTGGGGCCAACGTCCTGACTTTC
TRBD2	.	TRBJ2-1	TRBV7-2	CASSPNSWAGGWNEQFF	TGTGCCAGCAGCCCAAATTCTTGGGCGGGAGGATGGAATGAGCAGTTCTTC
.	.	TRBJ1-1	TRBV3-1/TRBV3-2	CASSQGFGGNTEAFF	TGTGCCAGCAGCCAAGGATTTGGCGGGAACACTGAAGCTTTCTTT
.	.	TRBJ1-4	TRBV30	CAWSVGSQGRGLFF	TGTGCCTGGAGTGTAGGTTCTCAGGGAAGGGGCTTGTTTTTT
TRBD1	few	TRBJ1-6	TRBV18	CASSGTGTVVSPLHF	TGTGCCAGCTCAGGAACCGGGACAGTGGTTTCACCCCTCCACTTT
.	.	TRBJ1-4	TRBV18	CASSPYRDHEKLFF	TGTGCCAGCTCACCATACAGGGACCACGAAAAACTGTTTTTT
TRBD1	.	TRBJ2-7	TRBV4-3	CASSQDGAGGRRKYF	TGCGCCAGCAGCCAAGACGGTGCAGGGGGCCGAAGAAAGTACTTC
.	.	TRBJ2-2	TRBV9	CASSVEQVAGELFF	TGTGCCAGCAGCGTAGAACAAGTTGCCGGGGAGCTGTTTTTT
TRBD1	once	TRBJ1-5	TRBV28	CASSLSGQINQPQHF	TGTGCCAGCAGTTTATCGGGACAGATCAATCAGCCCCAGCATTTT
TRBD2	.	TRBJ2-1	TRBV9	CASSEQLVAGVEQFF	TGTGCCAGCAGCGAACAATTGGTAGCGGGGGTTGAGCAGTTCTTC
TRBD1	.	TRBJ2-5	TRBV7-9	CASSLAGTGIRETQYF	TGTGCCAGCAGCTTAGCCGGGACAGGGATCCGAGAGACCCAGTACTTC
.	.	TRBJ1-1	TRBV30	CARDGGYTEAFF	TGTGCCCGGGACGGGGGGTACACTGAAGCTTTCTTT
.	once	TRBJ2-5	TRBV9	CASSGNMGVQETQYF	TGTGCCAGCAGCGGAAACATGGGCGTCCAAGAGACCCAGTACTTC
.	.	TRBJ2-2	TRBV6-5	CASSYGLLNTGELFF	TGTGCCAGCAGTTACGGGCTGTTGAACACCGGGGAGCTGTTTTTT
.	.	TRBJ2-7	TRBV12-3/TRBV12-4	CASSLNSFYEQYF	TGTGCCAGCAGTTTAAACAGCTTCTACGAGCAGTACTTC
.	.	TRBJ1-3	TRBV7-9	CASSSAGGATIYF	TGTGCCAGCAGCTCAGCCGGGGGGGCCACCATATATTTT
TRBD1	.	TRBJ1-4	TRBV19	CASSPGQGATNEKLFF	TGTGCCAGTAGCCCGGGACAGGGGGCCACTAATGAAAAACTGTTTTTT
.	once	TRBJ1-2	TRBV11-2	CASSPPNRQGIFYGYTF	TGTGCCAGCAGCCCCCCAAACAGGCAGGGAATTTTCTATGGCTACACCTTC
.	.	TRBJ2-2	TRBV7-2	CASSTGVNTGELFF	TGTGCCAGCAGCACCGGGGTGAACACCGGGGAGCTGTTTTTT
.	.	TRBJ2-1	TRBV7-9	CASSFGWGEYNEQFF	TGTGCCAGCAGCTTCGGTTGGGGGGAATACAATGAGCAGTTCTTC
.	.	TRBJ1-2	TRBV6-5	CASSRGTGPSDGYTF	TGTGCCAGCAGCCGAGGTACGGGTCCCTCGGATGGCTACACCTTC